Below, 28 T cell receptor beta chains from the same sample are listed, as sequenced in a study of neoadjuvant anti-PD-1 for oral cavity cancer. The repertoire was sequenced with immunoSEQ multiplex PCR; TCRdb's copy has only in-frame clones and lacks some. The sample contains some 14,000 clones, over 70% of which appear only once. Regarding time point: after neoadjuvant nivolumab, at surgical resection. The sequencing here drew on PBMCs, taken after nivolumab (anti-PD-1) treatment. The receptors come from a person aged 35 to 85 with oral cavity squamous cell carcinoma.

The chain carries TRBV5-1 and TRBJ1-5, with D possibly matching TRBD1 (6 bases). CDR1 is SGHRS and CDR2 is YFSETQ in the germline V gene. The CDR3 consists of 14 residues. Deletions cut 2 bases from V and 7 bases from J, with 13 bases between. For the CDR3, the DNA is TGCGCCAGCAGCTTTACAGGGATGGGGCAGCCCCAGCATTTT. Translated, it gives CASSFTGMGQPQHF.

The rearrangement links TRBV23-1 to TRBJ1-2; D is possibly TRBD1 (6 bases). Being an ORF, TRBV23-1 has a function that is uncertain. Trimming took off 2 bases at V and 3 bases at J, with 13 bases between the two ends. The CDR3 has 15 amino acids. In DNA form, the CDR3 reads TGCGCCAGCAGTCAACCGGACAGTTCCCACTATGGCTACACCTTC. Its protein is CASSQPDSSHYGYTF.

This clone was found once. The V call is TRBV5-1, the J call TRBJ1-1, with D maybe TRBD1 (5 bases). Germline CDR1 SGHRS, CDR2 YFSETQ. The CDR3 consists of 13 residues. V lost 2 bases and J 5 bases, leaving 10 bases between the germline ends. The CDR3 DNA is TGCGCCAGCAGCTTAGGGGAGGGTACTGAAGCTTTCTTT. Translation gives CASSLGEGTEAFF.

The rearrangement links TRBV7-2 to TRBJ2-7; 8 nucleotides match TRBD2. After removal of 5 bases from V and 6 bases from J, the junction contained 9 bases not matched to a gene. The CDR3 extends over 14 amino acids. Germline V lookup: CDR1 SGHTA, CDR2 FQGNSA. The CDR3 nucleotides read TGTGCCAGCAGCCCCCGGGCCACTAGCGGCGAGCAGTACTTC. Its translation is CASSPRATSGEQYF.

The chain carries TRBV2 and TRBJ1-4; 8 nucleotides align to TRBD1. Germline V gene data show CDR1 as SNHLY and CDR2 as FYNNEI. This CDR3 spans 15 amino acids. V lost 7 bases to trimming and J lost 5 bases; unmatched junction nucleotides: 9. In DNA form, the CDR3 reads TGTGCCAGCATGTGGGTAAGGACAGGGAATGAAAAACTGTTTTTT. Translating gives CASMWVRTGNEKLFF.

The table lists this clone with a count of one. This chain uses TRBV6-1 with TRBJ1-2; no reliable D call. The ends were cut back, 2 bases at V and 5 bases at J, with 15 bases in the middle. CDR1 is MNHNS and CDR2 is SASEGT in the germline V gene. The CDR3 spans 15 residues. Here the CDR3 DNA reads TGTGCCAGCAGTGAACGTGAAGGTGAGATTTATGGCTACACCTTC. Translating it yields CASSEREGEIYGYTF.

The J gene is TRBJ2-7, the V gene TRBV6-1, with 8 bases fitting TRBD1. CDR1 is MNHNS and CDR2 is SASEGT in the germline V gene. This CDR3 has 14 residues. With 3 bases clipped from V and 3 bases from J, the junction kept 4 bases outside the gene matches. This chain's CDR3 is CASSEGQVIYEQYF. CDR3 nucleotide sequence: TGTGCCAGCAGTGAGGGACAGGTGATCTACGAGCAGTACTTC.

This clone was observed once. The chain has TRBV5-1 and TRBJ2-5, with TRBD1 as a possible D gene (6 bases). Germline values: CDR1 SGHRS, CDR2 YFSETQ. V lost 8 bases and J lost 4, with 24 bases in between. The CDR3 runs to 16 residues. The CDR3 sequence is CASSLTGPKGGETQYF. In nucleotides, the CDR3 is TGCGCCAGTTCCTTAACCGGGCCAAAAGGGGGAGAGACCCAGTACTTC.

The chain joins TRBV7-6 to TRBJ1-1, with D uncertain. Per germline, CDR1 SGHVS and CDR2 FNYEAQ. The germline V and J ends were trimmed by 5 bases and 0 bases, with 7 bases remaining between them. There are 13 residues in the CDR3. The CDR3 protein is CASSQSLNTEAFF. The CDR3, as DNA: TGTGCCAGCAGCCAGAGTTTGAACACTGAAGCTTTCTTT.

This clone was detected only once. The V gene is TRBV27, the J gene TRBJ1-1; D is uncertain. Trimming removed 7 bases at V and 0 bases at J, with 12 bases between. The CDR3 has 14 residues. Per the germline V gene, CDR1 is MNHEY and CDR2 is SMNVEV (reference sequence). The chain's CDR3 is CASTPDYMNTEAFF. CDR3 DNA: TGTGCCAGCACCCCCGACTACATGAACACTGAAGCTTTCTTT.

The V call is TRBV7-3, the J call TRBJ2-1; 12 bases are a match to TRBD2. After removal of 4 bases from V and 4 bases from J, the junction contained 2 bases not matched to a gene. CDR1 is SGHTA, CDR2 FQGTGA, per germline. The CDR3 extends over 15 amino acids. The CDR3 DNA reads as TGTGCCAGCAGCTCGACTAGCGGGAGTTACAATGAGCAGTTCTTC. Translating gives CASSSTSGSYNEQFF.

The CDR3 reads CAWSRRVTNEKLFF. The DNA for the CDR3 is TGTGCCTGGAGCCGAAGGGTCACTAATGAAAAACTGTTTTTT. V is TRBV30 and J is TRBJ1-4; no clear D. This CDR3 has 14 residues. Trimming removed 3 bases from V and 2 bases from J, with 10 bases in between. Germline V gene data show CDR1 as GTSNPN and CDR2 as SVGIG (reference sequence).

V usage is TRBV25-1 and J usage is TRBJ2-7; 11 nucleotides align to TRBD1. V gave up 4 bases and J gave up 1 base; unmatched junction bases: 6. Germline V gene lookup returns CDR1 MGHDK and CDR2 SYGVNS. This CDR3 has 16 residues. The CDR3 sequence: CASSAGGTGGSYEQYF. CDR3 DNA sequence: TGTGCCAGCAGTGCAGGGGGGACAGGGGGATCCTACGAGCAGTACTTC.

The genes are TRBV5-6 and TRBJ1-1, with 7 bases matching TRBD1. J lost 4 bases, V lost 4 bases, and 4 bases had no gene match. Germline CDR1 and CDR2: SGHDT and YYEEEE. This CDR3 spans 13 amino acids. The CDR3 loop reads CASSPRGGTEAFF. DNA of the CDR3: TGTGCCAGCAGCCCCAGGGGGGGCACTGAAGCTTTCTTT.

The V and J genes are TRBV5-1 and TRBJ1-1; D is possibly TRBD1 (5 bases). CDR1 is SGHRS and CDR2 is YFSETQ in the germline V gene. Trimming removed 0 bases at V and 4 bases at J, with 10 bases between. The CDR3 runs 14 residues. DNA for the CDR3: TGCGCCAGCAGCTTGGGGGAGGGACGCACTGAAGCTTTCTTT. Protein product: CASSLGEGRTEAFF.

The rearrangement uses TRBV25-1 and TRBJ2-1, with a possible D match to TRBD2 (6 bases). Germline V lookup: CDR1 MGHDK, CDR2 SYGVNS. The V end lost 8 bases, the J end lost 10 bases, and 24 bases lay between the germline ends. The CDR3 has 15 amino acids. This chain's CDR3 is CASRGGNPGSGEQFF. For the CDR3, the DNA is TGTGCCAGCCGTGGTGGGAACCCCGGGAGTGGGGAGCAGTTCTTC.

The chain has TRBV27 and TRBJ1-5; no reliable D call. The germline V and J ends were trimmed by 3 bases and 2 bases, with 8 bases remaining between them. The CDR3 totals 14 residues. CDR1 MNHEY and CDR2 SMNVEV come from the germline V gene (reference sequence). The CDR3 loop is CASSLNAGNQPQHF. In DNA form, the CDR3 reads TGTGCCAGCAGTTTGAACGCAGGCAATCAGCCCCAGCATTTT.

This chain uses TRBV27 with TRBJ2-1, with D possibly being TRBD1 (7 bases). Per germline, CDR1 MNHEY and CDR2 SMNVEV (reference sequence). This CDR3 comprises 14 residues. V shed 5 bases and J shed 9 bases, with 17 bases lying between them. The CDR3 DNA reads TGTGCCAGCAGTCTCCTAGCAGGGGGAGGTGAGCAGTTCTTC. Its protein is CASSLLAGGGEQFF.

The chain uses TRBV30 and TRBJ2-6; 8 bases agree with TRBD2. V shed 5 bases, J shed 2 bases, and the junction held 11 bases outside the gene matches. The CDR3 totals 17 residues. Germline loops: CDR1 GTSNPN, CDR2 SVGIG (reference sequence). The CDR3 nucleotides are TGTGCCTGGGGGTCGCGGGGGGCGATCCCTGGGGCCAACGTCCTGACTTTC. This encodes CAWGSRGAIPGANVLTF. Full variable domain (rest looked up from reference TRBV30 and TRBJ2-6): SQTIHQWPATLVQPVGSPLSLECTVEGTSNPNLYWYRQAAGRGLQLLFYSVGIGQISSEVPQNLSASRPQDRQFILSSKKLLLSDSGFYLCAWGSRGAIPGANVLTFGAGSRLTVL.

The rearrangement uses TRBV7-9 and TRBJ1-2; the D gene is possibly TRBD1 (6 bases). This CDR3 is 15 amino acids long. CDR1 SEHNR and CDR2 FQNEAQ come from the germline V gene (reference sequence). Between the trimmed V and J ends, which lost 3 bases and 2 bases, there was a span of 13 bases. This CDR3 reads CASSFGSTGNYGYTF. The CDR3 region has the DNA TGTGCCAGCAGCTTTGGTTCTACAGGGAACTATGGCTACACCTTC.

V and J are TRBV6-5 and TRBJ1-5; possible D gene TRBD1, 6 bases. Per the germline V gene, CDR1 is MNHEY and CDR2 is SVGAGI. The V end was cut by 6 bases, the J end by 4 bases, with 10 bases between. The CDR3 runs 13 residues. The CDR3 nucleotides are TGTGCCAGCAGCCAGAGGGGGAATCAGCCCCAGCATTTT. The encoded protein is CASSQRGNQPQHF.

The DNA of the CDR3 is TGCGCCAGCAGCTTCATGGGTGAGACCCAGTACTTC. Its translation: CASSFMGETQYF. The J gene is TRBJ2-5, the V gene TRBV5-1; D not certain. The V end lost 2 bases, the J end lost 5 bases, and 7 bases lay between the germline ends. Germline assignment: CDR1 SGHRS and CDR2 YFSETQ. CDR3 size: 12 residues.

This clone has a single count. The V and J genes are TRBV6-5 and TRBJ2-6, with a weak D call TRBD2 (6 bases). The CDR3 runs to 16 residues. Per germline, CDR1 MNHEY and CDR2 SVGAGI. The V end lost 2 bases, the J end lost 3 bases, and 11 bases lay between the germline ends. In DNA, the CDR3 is TGTGCCAGCAGTTACGTGAGGGAGGATGGGGCCAACGTCCTGACTTTC. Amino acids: CASSYVREDGANVLTF.

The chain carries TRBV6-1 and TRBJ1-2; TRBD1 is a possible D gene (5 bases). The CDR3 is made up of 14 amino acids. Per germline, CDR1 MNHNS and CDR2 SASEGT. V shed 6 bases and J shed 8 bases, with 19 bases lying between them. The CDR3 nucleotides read TGTGCCAGCAGCTCCGGGACGGACTTCTCCGGCTACACCTTC. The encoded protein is CASSSGTDFSGYTF.

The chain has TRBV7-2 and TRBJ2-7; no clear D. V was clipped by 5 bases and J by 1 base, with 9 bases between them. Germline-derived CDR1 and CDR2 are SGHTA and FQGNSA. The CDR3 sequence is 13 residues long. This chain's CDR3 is CASSPSGSYEQYF. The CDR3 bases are TGTGCCAGCAGCCCCAGTGGGTCCTACGAGCAGTACTTC.

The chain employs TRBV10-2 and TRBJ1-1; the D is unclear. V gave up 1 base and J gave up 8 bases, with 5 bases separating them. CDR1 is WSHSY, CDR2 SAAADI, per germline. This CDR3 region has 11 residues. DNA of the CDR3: TGCGCCAGCAGTGAGTTGTCAGAAGCTTTCTTT. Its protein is CASSELSEAFF.

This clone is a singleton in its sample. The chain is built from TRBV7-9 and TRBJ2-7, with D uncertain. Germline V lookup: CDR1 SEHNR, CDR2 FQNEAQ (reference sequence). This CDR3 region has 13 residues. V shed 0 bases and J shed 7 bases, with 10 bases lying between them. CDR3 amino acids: CASSLATGSEQYF. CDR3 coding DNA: TGTGCCAGCAGCTTAGCGACGGGTTCAGAGCAGTACTTC.

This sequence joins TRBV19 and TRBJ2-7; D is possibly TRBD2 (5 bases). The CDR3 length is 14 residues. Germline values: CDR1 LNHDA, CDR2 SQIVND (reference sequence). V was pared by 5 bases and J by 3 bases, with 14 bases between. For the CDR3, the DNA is TGTGCCAGTAGTGCAGAGGGATTCTTCTACGAGCAGTACTTC. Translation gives CASSAEGFFYEQYF.